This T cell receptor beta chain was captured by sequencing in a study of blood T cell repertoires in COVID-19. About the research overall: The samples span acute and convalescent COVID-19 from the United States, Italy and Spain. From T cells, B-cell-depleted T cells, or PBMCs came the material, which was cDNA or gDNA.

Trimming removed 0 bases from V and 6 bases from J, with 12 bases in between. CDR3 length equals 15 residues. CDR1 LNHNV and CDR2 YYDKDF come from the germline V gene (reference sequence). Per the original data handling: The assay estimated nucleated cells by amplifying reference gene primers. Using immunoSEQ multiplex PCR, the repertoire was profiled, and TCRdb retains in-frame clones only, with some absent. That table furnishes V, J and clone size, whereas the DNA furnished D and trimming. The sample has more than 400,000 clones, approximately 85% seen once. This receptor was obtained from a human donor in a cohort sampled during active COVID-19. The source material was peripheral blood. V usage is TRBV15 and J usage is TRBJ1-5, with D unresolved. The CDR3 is CATSRDLEALQPQHF. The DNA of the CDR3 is TGTGCCACCAGCAGAGACCTGGAAGCGCTTCAGCCCCAGCATTTT.